This T cell receptor (beta chain) emerged from a study of blood T cell repertoires in COVID-19. About the research overall: COVID-19 samples collected from the United States, Italy and Spain covered acute and convalescent phases. T cells, B-cell-depleted T cells, or PBMCs provided the cDNA or gDNA that served as material.

This CDR3 is 13 amino acids long. Germline values: CDR1 SNHLY, CDR2 FYNNEI. V lost 5 bases and J 7 bases, leaving 12 bases between the germline ends. Enrollees, about 18 to 89 years old, lived in 24 US areas. Data came from immunoSEQ multiplex PCR; TCRdb stores just in-frame clones and leaves some out. The sample consists of about 350,000 clones, roughly 87% of them appearing once. Material: PBMCs or T cells enriched from blood (not recorded which). The source of this sequence is a woman aged 25 to 39 who had recovered from COVID-19. J is TRBJ1-5 and V is TRBV2, with D possibly being TRBD1 (5 bases). As DNA, the CDR3 is TGTGCCAGCAGTCCGGGGGGGGAACAGCCCCAGCATTTT. It encodes CASSPGGEQPQHF.